What follows are 31 T cell receptor beta chains derived from one specimen sequenced in a study of T-cell reconstitution after alpha-beta-depleted transplantation in children listed by TCRdb under 2016. The library came from PCR. Instrument used: Illumina HiSeq 2500. To normalize quantification of the TCRbeta repertoire, the TCR libraries were built with molecular barcoding that relied on unique molecular identifiers. TCRdb trimmed the raw reads at Q25, called clones with MiXCR and kept productive beta chains. Identical CDR3 protein sequences are pooled into one entry, listed with their most common genes and DNA. The sample table contains about 580,000 distinct CDR3 sequences; only one count was recorded for roughly 24% of them. The ten largest account for 13% to 15% of the sample. The intended sense of this specimen's treatment or condition label: allogeneic hematopoietic cell transplantation with graft depleted of TCRalphabeta T cells and CD19 B cells.

Here the sequenced sample was PBMCs, mostly from graft donor cells, taken 360 days after TCRalphabeta/CD19-depleted stem cell transplant. These receptors originate from a boy under two years old who had a stem cell transplant for acute myeloid leukemia, so the T cells may come from the graft donor.

The chain employs TRBV7-6 and TRBJ2-5, with 7 bases identical to TRBD2. The germline V gene has CDR1 SGHVS and CDR2 FNYEAQ. This CDR3 region has 15 residues. J gave up 4 bases and V 4 bases, and 9 bases lay outside the gene matches. The CDR3: CASSSRGLVRETQYF. CDR3 nucleotide sequence: TGTGCCAGCAGCTCCCGAGGACTAGTTCGAGAGACCCAGTACTTC.

Many counts were recorded for this clonotype. This chain joins TRBV6-2 or TRBV6-3 and TRBJ1-2; TRBD1 might be the D (6 bases). V was trimmed by 2 bases and J by 4 bases, leaving 11 bases between them. The CDR3 covers 14 residues. Germline loops: CDR1 MNHEY, CDR2 SVGEGT. The DNA of the CDR3 is TGTGCCAGCAGTTACCGGACAGACAGCTATGGCTACACCTTC. Amino acid sequence: CASSYRTDSYGYTF.

This clonotype was observed at least ten times. This rearrangement joins TRBV7-2 to TRBJ2-4; TRBD1 aligns across 9 bases. Germline CDR1 and CDR2: SGHTA and FQGNSA. This CDR3 is 13 amino acids long. The trim removed 5 bases at V and 9 bases at J, leaving 5 bases unmatched. The CDR3 DNA is TGTGCCAGCAGCCCCGGACAGGGGACCATTCAGTACTTC. Translation: CASSPGQGTIQYF.

The V call is TRBV12-5, the J call TRBJ2-3; D is unclear. V lost 4 bases and J lost 0, with 5 bases in between. This CDR3 contains 13 residues. The V gene's germline CDR1 is LGHNT and CDR2 FRNRAP. The CDR3 DNA reads TGTGCTAGTGGTTCAGCGAGCACAGATACGCAGTATTTT. Its protein is CASGSASTDTQYF.

This clonotype was recorded a few times. This chain joins TRBV10-3 and TRBJ2-1; possible D gene TRBD1, 5 bases. Deletions cut 8 bases from V and 1 base from J, with 21 bases between. The CDR3 consists of 17 residues. Germline V CDR1 and CDR2: ENHRY, SYGVKD. This chain's CDR3 is CAIGAGWKPNSYNEQFF. The CDR3 region has the DNA TGTGCCATCGGAGCAGGGTGGAAACCGAATTCCTACAATGAGCAGTTCTTC.

The rearrangement joins TRBV12-5 to TRBJ1-1; 8 positions match TRBD1. Germline trimming cut 5 bases from V and 1 base from J; bases unmatched to any gene: 6. Germline V gene lookup returns CDR1 LGHNT and CDR2 FRNRAP. The length of the CDR3 is 15 residues. CDR3 nucleotides: TGTGCTAGTGGTCAATTGACAGGGGCGAACACTGAAGCTTTCTTT. It translates to CASGQLTGANTEAFF.

This clonotype has more than one count but fewer than ten. The chain uses TRBV6-1 and TRBJ2-3, with a weak D call TRBD2 (7 bases). Trimming took off 7 bases at V and 6 bases at J, with 20 bases between the two ends. The germline gives CDR1 MNHNS, CDR2 SASEGT. There are 15 residues in the CDR3. As DNA, the CDR3 is TGTGCCAGCAAAGGTGGCCGGGGGGCCTATGATACGCAGTATTTT. This codes for CASKGGRGAYDTQYF.

This clonotype was counted ten times or more. The chain recombines TRBV15 with TRBJ1-5, with 7 bases fitting TRBD1. V lost 2 bases to trimming and J lost 0 bases; unmatched junction nucleotides: 10. This CDR3 has 18 amino acids. The germline V gene encodes CDR1 LNHNV and CDR2 YYDKDF (reference sequence). The CDR3 sequence is CATSRRSTGTYSNQPQHF. CDR3 bases: TGTGCCACCAGCAGACGTTCGACAGGGACTTATAGCAATCAGCCCCAGCATTTT. Filled out from reference TRBV15 and TRBJ1-5, the complete variable domain reads DAMVIQNPRYQVTQFGKPVTLSCSQTLNHNVMYWYQQKSSQAPKLLFHYYDKDFNNEADTPDNFQSRRPNTSFCFLDIRSPGLGDTAMYLCATSRRSTGTYSNQPQHFGDGTRLSIL.

This clonotype was seen more than once but under ten times. The chain carries TRBV12-3 or TRBV12-4 and TRBJ2-7; D is unclear. The CDR3 extends over 13 amino acids. Trimming took off 3 bases at V and 6 bases at J, with 12 bases between the two ends. The CDR3 DNA is TGTGCCAGCAGTTTGTCGGGTCAGGTCGAGCAGTACTTC. It yields the protein CASSLSGQVEQYF.

Ten or more counts support this clonotype. This chain links TRBV5-1 with TRBJ2-1; 14 bases fit TRBD2. The length of the CDR3 is 16 residues. Trimming at V came to 2 bases and at J to 7 bases, leaving 5 bases not matched to a gene. Germline V lookup: CDR1 SGHRS, CDR2 YFSETQ. The CDR3 nucleotides read TGCGCCAGCAGCTTTTTAGGGACTAGCGGGGGTAATGAGCAGTTCTTC. This gives the protein CASSFLGTSGGNEQFF.

The rearrangement joins TRBV7-2 to TRBJ1-2; the match to TRBD1 covers 9 bases. The CDR3 is made up of 15 amino acids. J was trimmed by 0 bases and V by 6 bases; bases with no gene match: 5. CDR1 and CDR2 from the germline V gene are SGHTA and FQGNSA. The CDR3 nucleotides are TGTGCCAGCAGACAGGGGGCCACTTCTAACTATGGCTACACCTTC. As protein: CASRQGATSNYGYTF.

This clonotype was counted at least ten times. V is TRBV20-1 and J is TRBJ2-1; perhaps TRBD2 as D (5 bases). CDR1 is DFQATT and CDR2 is SNEGSKA in the germline V gene (reference sequence). V was clipped by 0 bases and J by 0 bases, with 15 bases between them. This CDR3 contains 17 residues. The CDR3 protein is CSARDPLAGSSYNEQFF. The CDR3 DNA reads as TGCAGTGCTAGAGACCCCCTGGCGGGTAGCTCCTACAATGAGCAGTTCTTC.

This clonotype was seen only a few times. The V call is TRBV7-9, the J call TRBJ2-1; D remains ambiguous. This CDR3 comprises 13 residues. Trimming cost V 5 bases and J 7 bases, with 12 bases left between them. The germline gives CDR1 SEHNR, CDR2 FQNEAQ (reference sequence). The CDR3 nucleotides are TGTGCCAGCAGCCCCCTGTCCCAGAATGAGCAGTTCTTC. It yields the protein CASSPLSQNEQFF.

This clonotype has just a few counts. As DNA, the CDR3 is TGTGCCAGCAGGGCCACGGGACAGGGGACCTACGAGCAGTACTTC. Protein sequence: CASRATGQGTYEQYF. This chain uses TRBV6-2 or TRBV6-3 with TRBJ2-7; 10 bases line up with TRBD1. The CDR3 runs 15 residues. V trimming: 6 bases; J trimming: 2 bases; junction bases outside the gene matches: 7. Germline V CDR1 and CDR2: MNHEY, SVGEGT.

This clonotype has a count of ten or more. The V and J genes are TRBV20-1 and TRBJ2-2; D may be TRBD2 (6 bases). V was clipped by 3 bases and J by 5 bases, with 16 bases between them. The CDR3 covers 15 residues. Germline V gene sequence: CDR1 DFQATT, CDR2 SNEGSKA (reference sequence). This chain's CDR3 is CSASGGADITGELFF. DNA for the CDR3: TGCAGTGCTAGTGGCGGGGCGGACATTACCGGGGAGCTGTTTTTT.

This clonotype was observed at least ten times. The V call is TRBV20-1, the J call TRBJ2-7, with a weak D call TRBD2 (5 bases). The germline CDR1 and CDR2 sequences are DFQATT and SNEGSKA (reference sequence). Trimming pared 1 base from V and 3 bases from J, leaving 7 bases between. CDR3 length equals 12 residues. CDR3: CSARGSVYEQYV. The CDR3 DNA is TGCAGTGCTAGAGGTAGCGTCTACGAGCAGTACGTC.

This clonotype appeared a single time. The chain uses TRBV20-1 and TRBJ1-2, with D hard to call. The germline V gene has CDR1 DFQATT and CDR2 SNEGSKA (reference sequence). The V end was cut by 6 bases, the J end by 1 base, with 6 bases between. CDR3 length equals 11 residues. The CDR3 protein is CSAIYNYGYTF. The CDR3 coding sequence is TGCAGTGCGATCTATAACTATGGCTACACCTTC.

V gene TRBV5-1 combines with J gene TRBJ2-3; D gene ambiguous. CDR1 is SGHRS and CDR2 is YFSETQ in the germline V gene. Trimming stripped 4 bases from V and 0 bases from J, with 9 bases between. The CDR3 covers 14 residues. The CDR3 loop reads CASSASFSTDTQYF. The CDR3 bases are TGCGCCAGCAGCGCCTCGTTTAGCACAGATACGCAGTATTTT.

This clonotype has more than one count but fewer than ten. The rearrangement links TRBV7-9 to TRBJ2-1, with 11 positions matching TRBD1. Germline V gene data show CDR1 as SEHNR and CDR2 as FQNEAQ (reference sequence). Germline trimming cut 5 bases from V and 4 bases from J; bases unmatched to any gene: 4. The CDR3 has 15 amino acids. The CDR3 is CASSAGQGAYNEQFF. CDR3 DNA sequence: TGTGCCAGCAGCGCTGGACAGGGGGCGTACAATGAGCAGTTCTTC.

The V and J genes are TRBV7-3 and TRBJ2-1; D is ambiguous. Trimming removed 3 bases at V and 2 bases at J, with 11 bases between. In germline, CDR1 is SGHTA, CDR2 FQGTGA. This CDR3 region has 15 residues. CDR3 in DNA: TGTGCCAGCAGCTTTTTGGGTAGCACCTACAATGAGCAGTTCTTC. Translating gives CASSFLGSTYNEQFF.

This clonotype has at least ten counts. The chain recombines TRBV12-3 or TRBV12-4 with TRBJ2-1, with D possibly matching TRBD1 (6 bases). The CDR3 consists of 15 residues. Trimming took 7 bases from V and 3 from J, leaving 16 bases between them. The CDR3 loop reads CASTTEGDRYNEQFF. CDR3 coding DNA: TGTGCCAGCACCACAGAGGGGGATCGCTACAATGAGCAGTTCTTC.

This chain uses TRBV28 with TRBJ2-1; D is tentatively TRBD1 or TRBD2 (6 bases each). The ends were cut back, 3 bases at V and 5 bases at J, with 14 bases in the middle. CDR1 is MDHEN, CDR2 SYDVKM, per germline. The CDR3 totals 15 residues. The chain's CDR3 is CASSFGGEENNEQFF. The CDR3 DNA follows: TGTGCCAGCAGTTTCGGGGGCGAAGAGAACAATGAGCAGTTCTTC.

V gene TRBV9 combines with J gene TRBJ2-3; D not resolved. Deletions cut 2 bases from V and 2 bases from J, with 12 bases between. CDR3 length equals 15 residues. Germline lookup yields CDR1 SGDLS and CDR2 YYNGEE. CDR3 in amino acids: CASSVRPFNTDTQYF. The DNA of the CDR3 is TGTGCCAGCAGCGTCCGCCCCTTTAACACAGATACGCAGTATTTT.

This clonotype was seen only a few times. This chain joins TRBV20-1 and TRBJ2-1; D might be TRBD1 (6 bases). CDR3 length: 13 amino acids. V lost 3 bases, J lost 10 bases, and 16 bases lay in between. Germline CDR1 reads DFQATT; CDR2 reads SNEGSKA (reference sequence). In DNA, the CDR3 is TGCAGTGCTAGCAGAGCGACAGGACAGGAGCAGTTCTTC. Translating gives CSASRATGQEQFF.

This clonotype appeared many times. The chain recombines TRBV6-5 with TRBJ2-2; tentative D call: TRBD1 (6 bases). The germline V and J ends were trimmed by 2 bases and 7 bases, with 8 bases remaining between them. Germline V lookup: CDR1 MNHEY, CDR2 SVGAGI. The CDR3 extends over 13 amino acids. The CDR3 sequence: CASSYRQDGELFF. The CDR3 DNA reads as TGTGCCAGCAGTTACAGACAGGACGGGGAGCTGTTTTTT.

This clonotype was seen at least ten times. The rearrangement uses TRBV20-1 and TRBJ2-5, with 7 bases that match TRBD1. Germline V gene data show CDR1 as DFQATT and CDR2 as SNEGSKA (reference sequence). CDR3 length: 14 amino acids. V was pared by 0 bases and J by 4 bases, with 5 bases of the junction left unmatched. CDR3 bases: TGCAGTGCTAGAGATGAGCCAGGGGGAGAGACCCAGTACTTC. Protein: CSARDEPGGETQYF.

This clonotype was detected many times. V and J are TRBV20-1 and TRBJ2-3; D is unclear. V was trimmed by 5 bases and J by 7 bases, leaving 7 bases between them. The germline gives CDR1 DFQATT, CDR2 SNEGSKA (reference sequence). The CDR3 length is 10 residues. CDR3 nucleotides: TGCAGTGCTGTGAGGAATACGCAGTATTTT. Translating gives CSAVRNTQYF.

The table lists this clonotype with a few counts. The genes are TRBV10-2 and TRBJ2-3; D assignment may be TRBD1 or TRBD2 (5 bases each). The germline V gene encodes CDR1 WSHSY and CDR2 SAAADI. This CDR3 has 13 amino acids. The V end lost 5 bases, the J end lost 4 bases, and 10 bases lay between the germline ends. CDR3 DNA: TGCGCCAGCAGTAGATGGGGGTCAGATACGCAGTATTTT. It translates to CASSRWGSDTQYF.

At least ten counts were recorded for this clonotype. The junction differs from germline at one of its ends, possibly a read error. This chain connects TRBV5-1 to TRBJ2-5; D could derive from TRBD1 or TRBD2 (5 bases each). Germline CDR1 is SGHRS and CDR2 is YFSETQ. The CDR3 contains 11 residues. CDR3 loop: CASSWGETQYF. DNA for the CDR3: TGTGCCAGCAGTTGGGGGGAGACCCAGTACTTC.

The chain employs TRBV11-2 and TRBJ2-7; weak D call: TRBD1 (6 bases). CDR3 length: 16 amino acids. Trimming stripped 4 bases from V and 2 bases from J, with 18 bases between. Per germline, CDR1 SGHAT and CDR2 FQNNGV. The CDR3 nucleotides are TGTGCCAGCAGCTCCACAGGGATCGGCCTAGCCTACGAGCAGTACGTC. Its translation: CASSSTGIGLAYEQYV.

This clonotype appeared a few times. The J gene is TRBJ2-4, the V gene TRBV23-1; D perhaps matches TRBD2 (5 bases). TRBV23-1 is given ORF status, its function remaining uncertain. This CDR3 contains 13 residues. The CDR3 DNA follows: TGCGCTCCAGACGGAGGCGCCAAAAACATTCAGTACTTC. Its translation: CAPDGGAKNIQYF.